The present T cell receptor beta chain was sequenced within a study of shared clonotypes between healthy human individuals. The wider study: The plates for each donor numbered three CD4 naive, three CD4 memory, two CD8 naive and one CD8 memory.

The assay used deep level. Every subset's genomic DNA went evenly onto several immunoSEQ plates. Sequencing used immunoSEQ multiplex PCR; TCRdb keeps in-frame clones, though not all of them. The sample contains about 1.1 million clones, around 78% of which appear only once. For this clone: The sample carries other DNA sequences with the same CDR3.

CD4+ cell separation produced CD45RA+ naive and CD45RA-negative memory subsets. The sequence was obtained from a young man in good health. Some clones in this sample may be carry-over from other donors' samples. The sample was memory CD4+ T cells from PBMCs. As for subset: CD45RA-negative fraction.

Written as DNA, the CDR3 is TGCGCCAGCAGCTCACAGGGCTCCTCTGGAAACACCATATATTTT. It is translated as CASSSQGSSGNTIYF. The chain recombines TRBV5-1 with TRBJ1-3, with D tentatively TRBD1 (6 bases). Trimming took off 3 bases at V and 0 bases at J, with 10 bases between the two ends. The CDR3 loop spans 15 amino acids. Germline V gives CDR1 SGHRS, CDR2 YFSETQ.